These T cell receptor beta chains were read from a single sample in a study of post-analysis software for immune sequencing data. TCRdb re-derived calls from the PCR reads in MiXCR, one entry per CDR3 protein. The sample carries about 540,000 distinct CDR3 sequences, roughly 34% recorded once. Sequenced sample: blood. These receptors were collected from a girl aged 2-17 years with multiple sclerosis. Both conserved end residues are part of each CDR3. A D gene is named only where the DNA matches it firmly. Size is stated for part of the rows, as once, few or many counts, or as a class when the clone is expanded.

V	D	size	J	DNA	CDR3
TRBV18	-	few	TRBJ2-1	TGTGCCAGCTCACCAGAGGACAGCGCTAATGAGCAGTTCTTC	CASSPEDSANEQFF
TRBV6-2/TRBV6-3	-	few	TRBJ1-5	TGTGCCAGCAGTTACCGTACCCCCGGCAATCAGCCCCAGCATTTT	CASSYRTPGNQPQHF
TRBV9	TRBD1	-	TRBJ2-7	TGTGCCAGCAGCGTGGGACTTAGTGAGACAGGGGAATTCAATGAGCAGTACTTC	CASSVGLSETGEFNEQYF
TRBV27	-	-	TRBJ1-2	TGTGCCAGCAGTCCGGAAGGGACCCCCGGGGGTTATGGCTACACCTTC	CASSPEGTPGGYGYTF
TRBV2	TRBD2	-	TRBJ2-5	TGTGCCAGCAGCCCAGGCGGGACTACAAAAGAGACCCAGTACTTC	CASSPGGTTKETQYF
TRBV6-6	TRBD2	-	TRBJ2-7	TGTGCCAGCAGCTCTAGCGGCCTCTCCTACGAGCAGTACTTC	CASSSSGLSYEQYF
TRBV20-1	-	-	TRBJ1-2	TGCAGCCCCCCAGGCCGGGGCTACACCTTC	CSPPGRGYTF
TRBV10-3	TRBD1	-	TRBJ2-7	TGTGCCATCAGTGACAGGGGGTCAGCCTACGAGCAGTACTTC	CAISDRGSAYEQYF
TRBV11-2	-	-	TRBJ1-6	TGTGCCAGCAACACGACTGTCAATTCACCCCTCCACTTT	CASNTTVNSPLHF
TRBV28	-	-	TRBJ1-5	TGTGCCAGCAGTTTAGGTACGGGACTGAGAGCCCAGCATTTT	CASSLGTGLRAQHF
TRBV4-2	TRBD2	few	TRBJ2-5	TGTGCCAGCAGCCAAGCGGGGACTAGCGGGGGGGCCCAAGAGACCCAGTACTTC	CASSQAGTSGGAQETQYF
TRBV11-2	TRBD1	few	TRBJ2-2	TGTGCCAGCAGCTTACCATTTAGGGGACAGGGGCTGACCGGGGAGCTGTTTTTT	CASSLPFRGQGLTGELFF
TRBV20-1	TRBD2	-	TRBJ2-5	TGCAGTGCTGGGCTGGACTCGGGACTAGCGGGCAGGGGGACCCAGTACTTC	CSAGLDSGLAGRGTQYF
TRBV11-1	-	-	TRBJ2-7	TGTGCCAGCATGGAGGCTCGGCGTTCATCCGAGCAGTACTTC	CASMEARRSSEQYF
TRBV27	-	-	TRBJ1-2	TGTGCCAGCAGCACCAGGGACGGTGGCTACACCTTC	CASSTRDGGYTF
TRBV6-5	TRBD1	few	TRBJ2-5	TGTGCCAGCAGTCCCCACGCAGGGGGCTCCCAAGAGACCCAGTACTTC	CASSPHAGGSQETQYF
TRBV20-1	TRBD1	-	TRBJ1-2	TGCAGTGGGGACCGACCGGGACAGGGGGTAAAAGTGAAGGGCTACACCTTC	CSGDRPGQGVKVKGYTF
TRBV7-8	-	few	TRBJ1-2	TGTGCCAGCAGCTTAGCCTACGACAGAAACTATGGCTACACCTTC	CASSLAYDRNYGYTF
TRBV28	-	-	TRBJ2-5	TGTGCCAGCAGTTTACCGGGGATCGGGGAGACCCAGTACTTC	CASSLPGIGETQYF
TRBV7-9	TRBD2	few	TRBJ2-3	TGTGCCAGCAGCTTAGGCGGGGGACTCACATCCTTCACAGATACGCAGTATTTT	CASSLGGGLTSFTDTQYF
TRBV29-1	-	-	TRBJ2-3	TGCAGCGCAGACCGGGACGCAGCGGCAGATACGCAGTATTTT	CSADRDAAADTQYF
TRBV5-1	TRBD1	few	TRBJ2-5	TGCGCCAGCAGCTTTACAGGGGAGGAGACCCAGTACTTC	CASSFTGEETQYF
TRBV2	TRBD1	few	TRBJ2-7	TGTGCCAGCAGTGTCGACAGGGGCACCTACGAGCAGTACTTC	CASSVDRGTYEQYF
TRBV10-3	-	-	TRBJ2-4	TGTGCCATCAGCCCCGGGTACAAAAACATTCAGTACTTC	CAISPGYKNIQYF
TRBV20-1	-	-	TRBJ1-6	TGCAGTGCTCCACAGGGTTATAATTCACCCCTCCACTTT	CSAPQGYNSPLHF
TRBV3-1	-	-	TRBJ2-3	TGTGCCAGCAGAGCGGGTCATAGCACAGATACGCAGTATTTT	CASRAGHSTDTQYF
TRBV7-6	-	few	TRBJ2-1	TGTGCCAGCAGCTTAGAGACAAGGGGTGAGCAGTTCTTC	CASSLETRGEQFF
TRBV6-6	-	once	TRBJ1-5	TGTGCCAGCAGTCACGACAGGAATCAGCCCCAGCATTTT	CASSHDRNQPQHF
TRBV20-1	-	-	TRBJ2-4	TGCAGTGCGGGACTTCTAGCCAAAAACATTCAGTACTTC	CSAGLLAKNIQYF